What follows describes a single T cell receptor beta chain. As yet, its antigen is unknown. The CDR3 consists of 15 residues. Trimming removed 5 bases from V and 2 bases from J, with 15 bases in between. CDR1 and CDR2 from the germline V gene are SGHTA and FQGNSA. This table comes from immunoSEQ multiplex PCR, and its TCRdb copy is limited to in-frame clones, with some not included. The table lists approximately 4,500 clones, about 87% of them singletons, with approximately 8% in the top ten. This record comes from a study of hypomethylating agent response in myelodysplastic syndrome. The wider study: Response meant complete response or hematologic improvement; all other patients were non-responders. Study-level points and caveats: After hypomethylating agent treatment, diversity and clonality showed no significant change, overall or by response.

The sequence was obtained from a human donor with myelodysplastic syndrome. This rearrangement joins TRBV7-2 to TRBJ2-5; the D is unclear. The sample consisted of bone marrow, taken before or after starting hypomethylating agent treatment for myelodysplastic syndrome (not recorded which). The CDR3 DNA is TGTGCCAGCAGCCTCCAATTTGGGGTTCAAGAGACCCAGTACTTC. The encoded protein is CASSLQFGVQETQYF.